These T cell receptor beta chains were read from a single sample in a study of control samples from healthy donors and cancer patients. Produced via immunoSEQ multiplex PCR; TCRdb's table is partial and in-frame only. The sample carries about 59,000 clones, roughly 90% recorded once. Material: PBMCs. The receptors shown here come from a man in his forties with colorectal cancer. Both conserved end residues are part of each CDR3. The order of the fields is J gene, V gene, CDR3 protein.

>TRBJ1-4|TRBV27
CASSQRGGGNEKLFF
>TRBJ2-7|TRBV4-2
CASSRISSGGAYEQYF
>TRBJ1-1|TRBV6-5
CASSSGTGGVGEAFF
>TRBJ2-6|TRBV19
CASSRGVSGANVLTF
>TRBJ1-5|TRBV7-2
CASSLAADSNQPQHF
>TRBJ1-2|TRBV6-2/TRBV6-3
CASSTGGYGYTF
>TRBJ1-1|TRBV9
CASSIRLNTEAFF
>TRBJ2-7|TRBV18
CASSPLDSEGEQYF
>TRBJ1-2|TRBV18
CASSLLDPGLRANYGYTF
>TRBJ2-5|TRBV7-2
CASSLAPSGSWRETQYF
>TRBJ2-7|TRBV2
CASSVGVYEQYF
>TRBJ1-1|TRBV3-1/TRBV3-2
CASSQVWGGTMNTEAFF
>TRBJ2-1|TRBV12-3/TRBV12-4
CASMNSWWSGQFF
>TRBJ2-7|TRBV30
CAWTRDSYYEQYF
>TRBJ2-3|TRBV7-3
CASSTAGGPTTQYF
>TRBJ2-7|TRBV18
CASSRDNSYEQYF
>TRBJ2-5|TRBV4-1
CASSRPTSGGPYQETQYF
>TRBJ2-7|TRBV3-1/TRBV3-2
CASSQDHRAYEQYF
>TRBJ1-3|TRBV19
CASSAETGFGNTIYF
>TRBJ1-1|TRBV19
CASRISATEAFF
>TRBJ2-1|TRBV15
CATSRDRNLYNEQFF
>TRBJ2-5|TRBV11-2
CASSSTGTLYQETQYF
>TRBJ1-1|TRBV5-6
CASSLSSLEAFF
>TRBJ1-1|TRBV4-1
CASSQLVKLQGEAFF
>TRBJ2-6|TRBV5-6
CASSLDRGPLRTGANVLTF
>TRBJ1-3|TRBV5-6
CASSLRGEPGNTIYF
>TRBJ1-5|TRBV7-9
CASSLGTGGAGQPQHF
>TRBJ2-2|TRBV7-2
CASSQYLSGGNTGELFF
>TRBJ1-1|TRBV3-1/TRBV3-2
CASSQGRNTEAFF
>TRBJ1-1|TRBV5-1
CASSLSGDTEAFF
>TRBJ2-1|TRBV9
CASSVKRGGLDEQFF
>TRBJ2-3|TRBV5-1
CASSLVDSTDTQYF
>TRBJ2-3|TRBV29-1
CSVAKSDLGTQYF
>TRBJ1-5|TRBV20-1
CSARDRGSQHF
>TRBJ1-5|TRBV5-5
CASSLGVITDQPQHF
>TRBJ2-1|TRBV3-1/TRBV3-2
CASSARGHEQFF
>TRBJ2-5|TRBV10-3
CAISESVPETQYF